This entry is about one T cell receptor (beta chain). TCRdb's table, derived via immunoSEQ multiplex PCR, lists solely in-frame clones and lacks some. The data show approximately 70,000 clones, approximately 90% seen once. The data were obtained in a study of cytotoxic CD8 clonotypes in ibrutinib-treated CLL. The sequencing here drew on PBMCs, taken after 12 months of ibrutinib treatment. This TCR came from a human donor with chronic lymphocytic leukemia.

The CDR3 coding sequence is TGTGCCAGCAGCTTAGTAGACACTGAAGCTTTCTTT. Translation: CASSLVDTEAFF. V gene TRBV11-2 combines with J gene TRBJ1-1; D is ambiguous. V lost 1 base to trimming and J lost 3 bases, with 3 bases between them. This CDR3 comprises 12 residues. Germline CDR1 and CDR2: SGHAT and FQNNGV. Together with reference TRBV11-2 and TRBJ1-1, the CDR3 gives the full variable domain: EAGVAQSPRYKIIEKRQSVAFWCNPISGHATLYWYQQILGQGPKLLIQFQNNGVVDDSQLPKDRFSAERLKGVDSTLKIQPAKLEDSAVYLCASSLVDTEAFFGQGTRLTVV.